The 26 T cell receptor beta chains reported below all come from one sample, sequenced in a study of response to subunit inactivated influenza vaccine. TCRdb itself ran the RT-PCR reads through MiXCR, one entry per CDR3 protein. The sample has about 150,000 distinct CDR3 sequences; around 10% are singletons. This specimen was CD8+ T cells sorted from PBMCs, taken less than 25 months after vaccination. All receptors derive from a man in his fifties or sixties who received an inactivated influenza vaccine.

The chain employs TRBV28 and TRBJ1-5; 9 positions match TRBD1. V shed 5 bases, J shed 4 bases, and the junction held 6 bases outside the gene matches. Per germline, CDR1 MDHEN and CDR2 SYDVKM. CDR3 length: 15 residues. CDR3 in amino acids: CASSLTGGVNQPQHF. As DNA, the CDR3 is TGTGCCAGCAGTCTAACAGGGGGCGTAAATCAGCCCCAGCATTTT.

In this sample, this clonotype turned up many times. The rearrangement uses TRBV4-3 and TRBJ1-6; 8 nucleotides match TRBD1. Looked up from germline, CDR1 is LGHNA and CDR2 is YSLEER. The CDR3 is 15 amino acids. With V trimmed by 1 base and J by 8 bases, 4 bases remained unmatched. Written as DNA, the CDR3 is TGCGCCAGCAGCCAAGTTGACAGGGGTTATTCACCCCTCCACTTT. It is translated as CASSQVDRGYSPLHF.

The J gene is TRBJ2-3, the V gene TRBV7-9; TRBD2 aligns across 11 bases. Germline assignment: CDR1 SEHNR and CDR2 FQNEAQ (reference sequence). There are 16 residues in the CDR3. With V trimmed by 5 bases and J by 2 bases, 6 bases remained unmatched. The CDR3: CASSGLLAGATDTQYF. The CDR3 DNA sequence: TGTGCCAGCAGCGGCCTACTAGCGGGAGCCACAGATACGCAGTATTTT.

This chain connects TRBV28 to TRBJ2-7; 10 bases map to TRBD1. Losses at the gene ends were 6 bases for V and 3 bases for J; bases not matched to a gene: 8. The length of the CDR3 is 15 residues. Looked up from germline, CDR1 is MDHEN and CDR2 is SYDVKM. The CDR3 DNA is TGTGCCAGCAGCCTCGGACAGGGGGGTCTCTACGAGCAGTACTTC. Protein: CASSLGQGGLYEQYF.

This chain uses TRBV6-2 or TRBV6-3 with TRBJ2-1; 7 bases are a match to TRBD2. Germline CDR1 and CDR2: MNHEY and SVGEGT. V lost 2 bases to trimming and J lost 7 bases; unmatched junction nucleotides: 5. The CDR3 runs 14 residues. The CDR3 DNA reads TGTGCCAGCAGTTACCTCGGGGGGAGGAATGAGCAGTTCTTC. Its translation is CASSYLGGRNEQFF.

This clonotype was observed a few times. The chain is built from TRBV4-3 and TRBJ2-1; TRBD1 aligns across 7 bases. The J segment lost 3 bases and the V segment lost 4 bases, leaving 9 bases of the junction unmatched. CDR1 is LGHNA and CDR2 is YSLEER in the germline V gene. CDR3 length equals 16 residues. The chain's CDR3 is CASSPNPGTDYNEQFF. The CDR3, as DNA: TGCGCCAGCAGCCCAAACCCCGGGACAGACTACAATGAGCAGTTCTTC.

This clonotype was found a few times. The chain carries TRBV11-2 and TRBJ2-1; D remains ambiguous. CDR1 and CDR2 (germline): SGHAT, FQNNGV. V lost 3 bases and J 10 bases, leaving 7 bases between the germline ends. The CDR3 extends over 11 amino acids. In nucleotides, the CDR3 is TGTGCCAGCAGCTTGCATGGCGAGCAGTTCTTC. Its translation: CASSLHGEQFF. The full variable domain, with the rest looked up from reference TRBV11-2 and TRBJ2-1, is EAGVAQSPRYKIIEKRQSVAFWCNPISGHATLYWYQQILGQGPKLLIQFQNNGVVDDSQLPKDRFSAERLKGVDSTLKIQPAKLEDSAVYLCASSLHGEQFFGPGTRLTVL.

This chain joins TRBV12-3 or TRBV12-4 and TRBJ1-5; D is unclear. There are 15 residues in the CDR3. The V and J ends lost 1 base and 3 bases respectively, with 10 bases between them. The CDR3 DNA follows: TGTGCCAGCAGTTTAGGGGTTTCCTTCAATCAGCCCCAGCATTTT. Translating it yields CASSLGVSFNQPQHF.

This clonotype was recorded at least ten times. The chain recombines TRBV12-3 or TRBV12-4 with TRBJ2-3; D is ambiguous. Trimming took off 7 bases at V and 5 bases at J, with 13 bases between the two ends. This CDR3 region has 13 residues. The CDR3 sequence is CASTLRLGDTQYF. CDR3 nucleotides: TGTGCCAGCACCCTCCGTCTGGGAGATACGCAGTATTTT.

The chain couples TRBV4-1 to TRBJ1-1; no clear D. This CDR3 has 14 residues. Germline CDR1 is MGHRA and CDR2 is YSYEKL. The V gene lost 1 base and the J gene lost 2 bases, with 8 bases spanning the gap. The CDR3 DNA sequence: TGCGCCAGCAGCCAAGTAAAGGGTAACACTGAAGCTTTCTTT. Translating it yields CASSQVKGNTEAFF.

Here the CDR3 DNA reads TGCAGTGCTAGAGATCTTACAGGAATTATAGCCAAAAACATTCAGTACTTC. This translates into CSARDLTGIIAKNIQYF. V gene TRBV20-1 combines with J gene TRBJ2-4, with TRBD1 as a possible D gene (5 bases). Germline V lookup: CDR1 DFQATT, CDR2 SNEGSKA (reference sequence). The length of the CDR3 is 17 residues. V lost 0 bases and J 0 bases, leaving 15 bases between the germline ends.

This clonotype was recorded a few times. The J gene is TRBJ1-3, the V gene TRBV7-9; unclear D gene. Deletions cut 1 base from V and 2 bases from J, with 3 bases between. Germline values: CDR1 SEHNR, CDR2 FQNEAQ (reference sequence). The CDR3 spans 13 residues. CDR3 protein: CASSLGAGNTIYF. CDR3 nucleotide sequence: TGTGCCAGCAGCTTAGGGGCTGGAAACACCATATATTTT.

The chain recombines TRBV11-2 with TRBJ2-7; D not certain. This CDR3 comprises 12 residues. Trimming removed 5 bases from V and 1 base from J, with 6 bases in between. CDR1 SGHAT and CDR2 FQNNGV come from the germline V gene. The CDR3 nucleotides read TGTGCCAGCAGCCAGGTTTCCTACGAGCAGTACTTC. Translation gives CASSQVSYEQYF.

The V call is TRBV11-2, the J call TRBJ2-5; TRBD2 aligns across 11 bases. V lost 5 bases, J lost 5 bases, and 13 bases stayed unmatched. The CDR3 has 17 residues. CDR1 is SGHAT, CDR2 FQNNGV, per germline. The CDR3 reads CASSDRLAGSPPETQYF. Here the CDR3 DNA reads TGTGCCAGCAGCGACCGACTAGCGGGGAGCCCCCCTGAGACCCAGTACTTC. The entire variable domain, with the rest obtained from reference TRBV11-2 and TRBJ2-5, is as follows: EAGVAQSPRYKIIEKRQSVAFWCNPISGHATLYWYQQILGQGPKLLIQFQNNGVVDDSQLPKDRFSAERLKGVDSTLKIQPAKLEDSAVYLCASSDRLAGSPPETQYFGPGTRLLVL.

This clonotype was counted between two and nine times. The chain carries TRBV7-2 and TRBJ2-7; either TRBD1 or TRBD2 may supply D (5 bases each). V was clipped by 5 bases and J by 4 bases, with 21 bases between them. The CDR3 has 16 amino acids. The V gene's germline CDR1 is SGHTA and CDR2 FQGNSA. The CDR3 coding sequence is TGTGCCAGCAGCCAAGGGGAGTTTTTGGAGGCGTACGAGCAGTACTTC. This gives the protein CASSQGEFLEAYEQYF. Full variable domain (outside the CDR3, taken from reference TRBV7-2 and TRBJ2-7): GAGVSQSPSNKVTEKGKDVELRCDPISGHTALYWYRQSLGQGLEFLIYFQGNSAPDKSGLPSDRFSAERTGGSVSTLTIQRTQQEDSAVYLCASSQGEFLEAYEQYFGPGTRLTVT.

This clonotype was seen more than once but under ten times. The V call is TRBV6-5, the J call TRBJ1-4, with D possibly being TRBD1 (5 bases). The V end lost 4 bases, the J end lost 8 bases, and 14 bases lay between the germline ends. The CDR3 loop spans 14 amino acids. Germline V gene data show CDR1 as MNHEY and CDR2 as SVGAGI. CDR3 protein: CASSSGQGPEKLFF. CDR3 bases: TGTGCCAGCAGTTCCGGGCAGGGACCCGAAAAACTGTTTTTT.

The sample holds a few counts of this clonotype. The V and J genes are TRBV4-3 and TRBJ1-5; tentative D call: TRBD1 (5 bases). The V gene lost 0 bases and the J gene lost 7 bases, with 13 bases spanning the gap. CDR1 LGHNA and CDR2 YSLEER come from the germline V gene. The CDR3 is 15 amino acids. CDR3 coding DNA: TGCGCCAGCAGCCAAGATATGGGGGGAGGGCAGCCCCAGCATTTT. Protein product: CASSQDMGGGQPQHF.

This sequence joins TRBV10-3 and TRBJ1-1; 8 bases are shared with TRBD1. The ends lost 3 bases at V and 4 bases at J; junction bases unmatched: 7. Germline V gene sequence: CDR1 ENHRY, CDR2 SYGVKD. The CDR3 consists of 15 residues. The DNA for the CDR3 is TGTGCCATCAGTGAAGGGGCAGGGGGCGGCACTGAAGCTTTCTTT. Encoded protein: CAISEGAGGGTEAFF.

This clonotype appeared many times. CDR3 region: CSARGARMVSDTQYF. In DNA form, the CDR3 reads TGCAGTGCTAGAGGGGCCCGGATGGTCTCAGATACGCAGTATTTT. The chain has TRBV20-1 and TRBJ2-3; no reliable D call. The CDR3 runs to 15 residues. Germline loops: CDR1 DFQATT, CDR2 SNEGSKA (reference sequence). V was trimmed by 1 base and J by 4 bases, leaving 15 bases between them.

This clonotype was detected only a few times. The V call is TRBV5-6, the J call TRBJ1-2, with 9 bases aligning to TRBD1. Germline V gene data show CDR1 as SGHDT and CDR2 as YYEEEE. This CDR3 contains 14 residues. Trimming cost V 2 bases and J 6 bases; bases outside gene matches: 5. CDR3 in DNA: TGTGCCAGCAGCTTCGGGACAGGGACTGATGGCTACACCTTC. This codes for CASSFGTGTDGYTF.

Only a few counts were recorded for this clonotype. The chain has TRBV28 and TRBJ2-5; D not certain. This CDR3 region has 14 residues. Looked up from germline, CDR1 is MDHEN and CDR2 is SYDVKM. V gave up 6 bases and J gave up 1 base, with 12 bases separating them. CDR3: CASSWLMGQETQYF. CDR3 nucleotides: TGTGCCAGCAGCTGGCTCATGGGCCAAGAGACCCAGTACTTC.

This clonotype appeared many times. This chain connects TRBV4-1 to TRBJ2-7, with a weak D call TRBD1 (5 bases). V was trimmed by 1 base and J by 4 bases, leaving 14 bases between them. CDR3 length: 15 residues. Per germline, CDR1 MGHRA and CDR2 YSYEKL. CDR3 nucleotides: TGCGCCAGCAGCCAAGCGGACACGCCGCCTTACGAGCAGTACTTC. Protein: CASSQADTPPYEQYF.

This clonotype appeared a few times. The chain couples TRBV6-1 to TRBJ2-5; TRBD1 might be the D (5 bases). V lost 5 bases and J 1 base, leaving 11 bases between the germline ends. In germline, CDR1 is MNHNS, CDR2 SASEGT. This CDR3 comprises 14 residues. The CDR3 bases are TGTGCCAGCAGTCGTCCAGGGCTCCAAGAGACCCAGTACTTC. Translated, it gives CASSRPGLQETQYF.

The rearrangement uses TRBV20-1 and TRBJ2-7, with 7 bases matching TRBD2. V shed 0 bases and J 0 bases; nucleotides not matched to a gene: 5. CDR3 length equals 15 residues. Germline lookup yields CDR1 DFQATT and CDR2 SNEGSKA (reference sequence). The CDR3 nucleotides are TGCAGTGCTAGAGATTTGCGGGGGAACTCCTACGAGCAGTACTTC. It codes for CSARDLRGNSYEQYF.

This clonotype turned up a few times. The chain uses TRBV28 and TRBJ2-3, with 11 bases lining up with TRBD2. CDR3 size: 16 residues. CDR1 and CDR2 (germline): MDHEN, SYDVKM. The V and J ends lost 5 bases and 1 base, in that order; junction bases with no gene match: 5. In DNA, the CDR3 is TGTGCCAGCAGTCAACCGACTAGCGGGGGCACAGATACGCAGTATTTT. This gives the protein CASSQPTSGGTDTQYF.

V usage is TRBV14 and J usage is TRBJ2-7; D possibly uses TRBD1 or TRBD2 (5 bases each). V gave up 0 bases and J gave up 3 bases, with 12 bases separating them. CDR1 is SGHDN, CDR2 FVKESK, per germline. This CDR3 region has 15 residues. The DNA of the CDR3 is TGTGCCAGCAGCCAAGATTCGGGGACGTACTACGAGCAGTACTTC. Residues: CASSQDSGTYYEQYF.